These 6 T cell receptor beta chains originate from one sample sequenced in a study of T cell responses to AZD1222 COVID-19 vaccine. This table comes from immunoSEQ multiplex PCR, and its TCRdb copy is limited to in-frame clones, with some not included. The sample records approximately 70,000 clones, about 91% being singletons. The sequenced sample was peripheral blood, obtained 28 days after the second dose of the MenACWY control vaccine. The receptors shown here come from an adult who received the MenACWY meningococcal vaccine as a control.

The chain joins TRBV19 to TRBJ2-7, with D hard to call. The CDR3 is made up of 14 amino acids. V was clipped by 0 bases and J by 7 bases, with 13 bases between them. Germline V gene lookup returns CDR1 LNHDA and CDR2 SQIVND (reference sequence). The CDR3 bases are TGTGCCAGTAGTATAGATAACAGTCTTGCGGAGCAGTACTTC. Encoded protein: CASSIDNSLAEQYF.

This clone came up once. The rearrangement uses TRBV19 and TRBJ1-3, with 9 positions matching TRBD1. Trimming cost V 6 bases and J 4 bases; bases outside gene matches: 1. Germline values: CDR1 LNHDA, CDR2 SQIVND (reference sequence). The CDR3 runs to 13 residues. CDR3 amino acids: CASSGTGGNTIYF. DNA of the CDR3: TGTGCCAGTAGCGGGACAGGGGGAAACACCATATATTTT.

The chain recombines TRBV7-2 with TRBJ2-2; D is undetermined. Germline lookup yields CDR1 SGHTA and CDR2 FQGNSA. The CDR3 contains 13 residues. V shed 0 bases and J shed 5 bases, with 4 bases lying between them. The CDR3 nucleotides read TGTGCCAGCAGCTTAGCGGGAACCGGGGAGCTGTTTTTT. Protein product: CASSLAGTGELFF.

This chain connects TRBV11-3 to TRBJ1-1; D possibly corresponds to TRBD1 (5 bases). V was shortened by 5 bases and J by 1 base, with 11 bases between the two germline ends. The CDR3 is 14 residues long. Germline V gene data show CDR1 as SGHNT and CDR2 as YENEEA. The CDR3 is CASSPDNWNTEAFF. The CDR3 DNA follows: TGTGCCAGCAGCCCGGACAATTGGAACACTGAAGCTTTCTTT.

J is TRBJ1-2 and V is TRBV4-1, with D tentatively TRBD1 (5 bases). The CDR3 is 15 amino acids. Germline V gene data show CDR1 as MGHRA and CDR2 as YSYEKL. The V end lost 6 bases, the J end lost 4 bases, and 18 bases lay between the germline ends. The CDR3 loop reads CASSSGGVRSYGYTF. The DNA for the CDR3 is TGCGCCAGCAGTTCTGGGGGGGTTCGGTCCTATGGCTACACCTTC.

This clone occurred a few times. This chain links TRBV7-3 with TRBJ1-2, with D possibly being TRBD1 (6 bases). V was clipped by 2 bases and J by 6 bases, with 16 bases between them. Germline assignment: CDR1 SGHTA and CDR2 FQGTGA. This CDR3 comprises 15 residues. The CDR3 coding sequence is TGTGCCAGCAGCTTAGTAGGCAGGGGAAAGGATGGCTACACCTTC. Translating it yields CASSLVGRGKDGYTF. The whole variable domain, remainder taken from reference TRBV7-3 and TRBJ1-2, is GAGVSQTPSNKVTEKGKYVELRCDPISGHTALYWYRQSLGQGPEFLIYFQGTGAADDSGLPNDRFFAVRPEGSVSTLKIQRTERGDSAVYLCASSLVGRGKDGYTFGSGTRLTVV.